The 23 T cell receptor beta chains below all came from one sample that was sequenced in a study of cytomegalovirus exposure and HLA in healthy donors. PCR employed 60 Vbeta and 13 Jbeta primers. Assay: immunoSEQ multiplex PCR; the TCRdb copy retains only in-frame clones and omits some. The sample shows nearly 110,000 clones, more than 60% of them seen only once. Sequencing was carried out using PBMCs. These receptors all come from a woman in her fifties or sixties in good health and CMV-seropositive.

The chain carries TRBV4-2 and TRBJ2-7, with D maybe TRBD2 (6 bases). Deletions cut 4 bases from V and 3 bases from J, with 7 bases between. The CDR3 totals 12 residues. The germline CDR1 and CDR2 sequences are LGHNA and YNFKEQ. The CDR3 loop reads CASSPGDYEQYF. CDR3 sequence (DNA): TGTGCCAGCAGCCCGGGGGACTACGAGCAGTACTTC.

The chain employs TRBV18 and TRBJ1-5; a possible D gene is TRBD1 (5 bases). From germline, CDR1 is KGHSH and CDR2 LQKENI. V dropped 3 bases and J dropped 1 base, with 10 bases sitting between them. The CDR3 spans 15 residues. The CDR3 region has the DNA TGTGCCAGCTCACCCGGGGGGGGGAGCAATCAGCCCCAGCATTTT. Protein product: CASSPGGGSNQPQHF.

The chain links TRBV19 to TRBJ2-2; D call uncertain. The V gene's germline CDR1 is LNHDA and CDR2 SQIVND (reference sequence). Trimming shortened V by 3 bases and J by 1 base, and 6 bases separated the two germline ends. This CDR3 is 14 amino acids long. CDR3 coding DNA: TGTGCCAGTAGTATGTCCAGGAACACCGGGGAGCTGTTTTTT. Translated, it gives CASSMSRNTGELFF.

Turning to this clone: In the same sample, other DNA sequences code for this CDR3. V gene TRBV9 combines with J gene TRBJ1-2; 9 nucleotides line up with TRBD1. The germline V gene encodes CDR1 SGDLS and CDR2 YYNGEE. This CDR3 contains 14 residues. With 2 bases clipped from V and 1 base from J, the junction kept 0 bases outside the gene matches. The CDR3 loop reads CASSVGQGNYGYTF. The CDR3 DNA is TGTGCCAGCAGCGTGGGACAGGGTAACTATGGCTACACCTTC.

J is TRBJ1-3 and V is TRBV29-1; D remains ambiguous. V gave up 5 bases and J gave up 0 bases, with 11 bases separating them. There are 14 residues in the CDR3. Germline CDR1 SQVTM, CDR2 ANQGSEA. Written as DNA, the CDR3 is TGCAGCGTTCAACAGCCGAGCTCTGGAAACACCATATATTTT. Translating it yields CSVQQPSSGNTIYF.

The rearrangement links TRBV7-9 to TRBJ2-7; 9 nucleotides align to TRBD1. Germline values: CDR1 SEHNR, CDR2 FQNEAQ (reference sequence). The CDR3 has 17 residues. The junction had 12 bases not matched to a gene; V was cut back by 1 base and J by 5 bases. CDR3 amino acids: CASSLDGYRGRVHEQYF. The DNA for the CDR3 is TGTGCCAGCAGCTTAGATGGTTACAGGGGGCGAGTTCACGAGCAGTACTTC.

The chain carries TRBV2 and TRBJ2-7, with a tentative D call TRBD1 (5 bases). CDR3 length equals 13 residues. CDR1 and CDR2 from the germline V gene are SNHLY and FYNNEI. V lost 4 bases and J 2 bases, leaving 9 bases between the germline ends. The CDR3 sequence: CASSADRPYEQYF. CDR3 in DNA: TGTGCCAGCAGTGCAGACAGACCCTACGAGCAGTACTTC.

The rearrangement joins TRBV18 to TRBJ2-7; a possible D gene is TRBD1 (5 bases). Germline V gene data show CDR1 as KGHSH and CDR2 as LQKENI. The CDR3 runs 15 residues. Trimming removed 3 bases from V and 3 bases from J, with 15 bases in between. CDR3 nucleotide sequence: TGTGCCAGCTCACCTATGGGGCAGGGCCTCTACGAGCAGTACTTC. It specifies CASSPMGQGLYEQYF.

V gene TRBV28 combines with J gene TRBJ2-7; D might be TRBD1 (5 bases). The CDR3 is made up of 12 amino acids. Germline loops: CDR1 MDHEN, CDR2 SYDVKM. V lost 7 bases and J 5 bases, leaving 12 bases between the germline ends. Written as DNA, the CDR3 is TGTGCCAGCAACATAGTAGGGGACGAGCAGTACTTC. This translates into CASNIVGDEQYF.

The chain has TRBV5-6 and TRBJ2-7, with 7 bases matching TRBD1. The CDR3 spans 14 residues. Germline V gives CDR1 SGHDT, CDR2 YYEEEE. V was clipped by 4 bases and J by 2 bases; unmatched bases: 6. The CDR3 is CASSPDRLAYEQYF. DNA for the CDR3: TGTGCCAGCAGCCCGGACAGGCTTGCCTACGAGCAGTACTTC.

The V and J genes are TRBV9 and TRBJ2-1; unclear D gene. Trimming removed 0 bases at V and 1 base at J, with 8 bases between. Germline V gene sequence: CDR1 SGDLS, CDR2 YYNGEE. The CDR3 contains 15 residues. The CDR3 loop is CASSVDEASYNEQFF. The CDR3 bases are TGTGCCAGCAGCGTAGATGAGGCTTCCTACAATGAGCAGTTCTTC.

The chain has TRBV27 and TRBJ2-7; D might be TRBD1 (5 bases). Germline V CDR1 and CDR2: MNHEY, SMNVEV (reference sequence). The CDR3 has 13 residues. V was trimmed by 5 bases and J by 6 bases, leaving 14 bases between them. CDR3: CASSVRGWREQYF. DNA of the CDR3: TGTGCCAGCAGTGTTAGGGGCTGGCGCGAGCAGTACTTC.

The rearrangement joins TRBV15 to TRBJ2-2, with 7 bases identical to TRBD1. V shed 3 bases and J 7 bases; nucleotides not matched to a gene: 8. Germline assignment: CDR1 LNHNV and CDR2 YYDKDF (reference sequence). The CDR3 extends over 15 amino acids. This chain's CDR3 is CATSRLGGSYGELFF. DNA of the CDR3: TGTGCCACCAGCAGGCTAGGGGGCTCGTACGGGGAGCTGTTTTTT. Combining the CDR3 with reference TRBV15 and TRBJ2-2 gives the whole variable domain DAMVIQNPRYQVTQFGKPVTLSCSQTLNHNVMYWYQQKSSQAPKLLFHYYDKDFNNEADTPDNFQSRRPNTSFCFLDIRSPGLGDTAMYLCATSRLGGSYGELFFGEGSRLTVL.

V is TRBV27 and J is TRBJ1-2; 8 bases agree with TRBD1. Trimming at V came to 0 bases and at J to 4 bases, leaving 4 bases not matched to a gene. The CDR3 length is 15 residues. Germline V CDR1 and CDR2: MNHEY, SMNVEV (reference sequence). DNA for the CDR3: TGTGCCAGCAGTTTATCGGGGGACAGGTTCTATGGCTACACCTTC. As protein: CASSLSGDRFYGYTF.

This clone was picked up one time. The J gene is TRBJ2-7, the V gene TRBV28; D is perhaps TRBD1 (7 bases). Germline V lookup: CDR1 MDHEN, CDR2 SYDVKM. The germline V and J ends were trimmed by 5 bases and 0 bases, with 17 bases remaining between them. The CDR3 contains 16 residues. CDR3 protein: CASSPGGTASSYEQYF. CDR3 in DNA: TGTGCCAGCAGTCCTGGGGGGACAGCTAGCTCCTACGAGCAGTACTTC.

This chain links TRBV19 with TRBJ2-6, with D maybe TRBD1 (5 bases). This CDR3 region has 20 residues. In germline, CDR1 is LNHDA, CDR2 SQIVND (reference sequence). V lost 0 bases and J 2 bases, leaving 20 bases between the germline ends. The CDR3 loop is CASSIDNLETVWAGANVLTF. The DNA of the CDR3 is TGTGCCAGTAGTATAGATAACCTCGAGACAGTATGGGCTGGGGCCAACGTCCTGACTTTC.

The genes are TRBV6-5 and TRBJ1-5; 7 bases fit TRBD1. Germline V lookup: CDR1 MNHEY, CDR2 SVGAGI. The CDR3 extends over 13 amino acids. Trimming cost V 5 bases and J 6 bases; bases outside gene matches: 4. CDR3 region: CASSPTGVQPQHF. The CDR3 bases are TGTGCCAGCAGTCCAACAGGGGTTCAGCCCCAGCATTTT.

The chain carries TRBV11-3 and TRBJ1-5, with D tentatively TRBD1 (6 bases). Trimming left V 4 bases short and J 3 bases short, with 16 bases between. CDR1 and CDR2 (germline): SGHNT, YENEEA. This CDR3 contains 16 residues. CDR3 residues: CASSYYQGSPNQPQHF. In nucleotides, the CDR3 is TGTGCCAGCAGCTACTATCAGGGGTCGCCCAATCAGCCCCAGCATTTT.

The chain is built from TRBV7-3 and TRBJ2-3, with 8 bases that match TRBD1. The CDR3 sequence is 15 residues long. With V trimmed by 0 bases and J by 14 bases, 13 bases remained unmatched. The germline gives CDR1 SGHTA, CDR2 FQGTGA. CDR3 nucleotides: TGTGCCAGCAGCTTAACAGTTCAAAGGACAGGGCGGCTGTATTTT. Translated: CASSLTVQRTGRLYF.

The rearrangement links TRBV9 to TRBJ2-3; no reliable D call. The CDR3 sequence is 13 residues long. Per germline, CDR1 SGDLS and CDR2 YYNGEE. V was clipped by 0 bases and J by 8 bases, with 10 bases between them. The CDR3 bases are TGTGCCAGCAGCGTAGTACAGCAGGCTACGCAGTATTTT. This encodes CASSVVQQATQYF.

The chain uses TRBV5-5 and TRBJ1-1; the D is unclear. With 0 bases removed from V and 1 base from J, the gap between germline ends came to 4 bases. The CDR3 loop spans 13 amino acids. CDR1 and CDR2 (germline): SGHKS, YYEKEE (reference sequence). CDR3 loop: CASSLAGNTEAFF. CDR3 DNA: TGTGCCAGCAGCTTGGCAGGGAACACTGAAGCTTTCTTT.

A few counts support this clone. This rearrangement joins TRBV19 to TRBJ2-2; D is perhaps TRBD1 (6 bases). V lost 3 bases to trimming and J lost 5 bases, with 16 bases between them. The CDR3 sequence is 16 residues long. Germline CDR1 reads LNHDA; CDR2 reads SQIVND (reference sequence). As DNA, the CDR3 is TGTGCCAGTAGTATTAATCAGGGGACGGTGACCGGGGAGCTGTTTTTT. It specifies CASSINQGTVTGELFF.

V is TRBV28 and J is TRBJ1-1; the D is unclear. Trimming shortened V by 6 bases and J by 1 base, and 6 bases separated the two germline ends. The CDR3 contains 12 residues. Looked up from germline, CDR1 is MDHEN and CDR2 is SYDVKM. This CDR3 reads CASRAGNTEAFF. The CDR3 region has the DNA TGTGCCAGCAGGGCAGGGAACACTGAAGCTTTCTTT.